This is a list of T cell receptor beta chains from one sample in a study of T cells in Graves' hyperthyroidism and ophthalmopathy. TCRdb re-called the multiplex PCR reads with MiXCR, one entry per CDR3 protein. The sample contains 250,000 to 300,000 distinct CDR3 sequences, 15% to 20% of which appear only once. Sample: blood. Receptors originate from a woman aged 60-75 years with Graves' ophthalmopathy. Each CDR3 is given with its conserved first and last residue. The D gene is left open where the match is weak. Not every row has a clone size; where given, it reads once, few, many or a size class.

J gene	V gene	D gene	clone size	CDR3 DNA	CDR3 protein
TRBJ1-1	TRBV15	.	.	TGTGCCACCAGCAGAGATGTTACGGGAGTCGAAGCTTTCTTT	CATSRDVTGVEAFF
TRBJ1-1	TRBV6-4	.	few	TGTGCCAGCAGTGACTCGGCCCGGGGACACACTGAAGCTTTCTTT	CASSDSARGHTEAFF
TRBJ2-7	TRBV9	.	.	TGTGCCAGCAGCCCCTCCGCAGGCGACGATTCCTACGAGCAGTACTTC	CASSPSAGDDSYEQYF
TRBJ2-5	TRBV9	.	few	TGTGCCAGCAGCGAGGGGACTCGGGGGCTTCTAGGTGAGACCCAGTACTTC	CASSEGTRGLLGETQYF
TRBJ1-2	TRBV12-3/TRBV12-4	TRBD1	.	TGTGCCAGCAGTTTCGGACAGGGAGTGGCTGGCTACACCTTC	CASSFGQGVAGYTF
TRBJ2-2	TRBV5-1	.	few	TGCGCCAGCAGCTTGGCCGCGACTCCCACCGGGGAGCTGTTTTTT	CASSLAATPTGELFF
TRBJ2-1	TRBV19	TRBD2	.	TGTGCCAGTAGTATTGATTCGGGAGGGTTTTATGAGCAGTTCTTC	CASSIDSGGFYEQFF
TRBJ2-5	TRBV12-3/TRBV12-4	.	.	TGTGCCAGCAGTCCCCGTGAGGGGAGGGAGACCCAGTACTTC	CASSPREGRETQYF
TRBJ1-5	TRBV7-2	TRBD1	many	TGTGCCAGCAGCTTAAACACAGGGGGTCAGCCCCAGCATTTT	CASSLNTGGQPQHF
TRBJ2-7	TRBV20-1	.	few	TGCACCGGGGGGCAGTCCTACTACGAGCAGTACTTC	CTGGQSYYEQYF
TRBJ1-1	TRBV15	.	many	TGTGCCACCAGCAGCGGTGTAACGAACACTGAAGCTTTCTTT	CATSSGVTNTEAFF
TRBJ2-7	TRBV7-7	.	many	TGTGCCAGCAGCTTATCCAGGAGCTCCTACGAGCAGTACTTC	CASSLSRSSYEQYF
TRBJ2-7	TRBV11-2	TRBD2	many	TGTGCCAGCTGGGTCGCCCGGGGAGGGGCCTACGAGCAGTACTTC	CASWVARGGAYEQYF
TRBJ1-5	TRBV30	.	.	TGTGCCTGGACCGCGATGAGGGATCAGCCCCAGCATTTT	CAWTAMRDQPQHF
TRBJ1-5	TRBV3-1	.	many	TGTGCCAGCGGGACTTCCAATCAGCCCCAGCATTTT	CASGTSNQPQHF
TRBJ2-1	TRBV24-1	TRBD1	.	TGTGCCACCTCACAGGGGCCCTACAATGAGCAGTTCTTC	CATSQGPYNEQFF
TRBJ1-5	TRBV2	.	many	TGTGCCAGCAGTGACCGGGGAAAAAGCAATCAGCCCCAGCATTTT	CASSDRGKSNQPQHF
TRBJ2-5	TRBV20-1	.	many	TGCAGTGCACCAGGACAGATGAGTCTGGAGACCCAGTACTTC	CSAPGQMSLETQYF